The rows below give T cell receptor beta chains drawn from one sample of a study of blood T cell repertoires in COVID-19. Clones were read by immunoSEQ multiplex PCR, and TCRdb kept only the in-frame ones, dropping some. Among under 250,000 clones, around 90% were seen once, and the ten largest hold approximately 0.8%. The sequencing sample was made of peripheral blood. The source of these receptors is a young man with COVID-19, enrolled during active disease. CDR3s include the opening cysteine and the closing phenylalanine or tryptophan. D genes are given only for firm matches. The listing skips clone size in some rows; elsewhere it reads once, few, many or a size class.

j_call: TRBJ1-6
v_call: TRBV4-2
d_call: -
clone_size: -
cdr3_nt: TGTGCCAGCAGCCAAGACGGACAGAGCTCCTATAATTCACCCCTCCACTTT
cdr3_aa: CASSQDGQSSYNSPLHF

j_call: TRBJ2-3
v_call: TRBV7-2
d_call: TRBD1
clone_size: -
cdr3_nt: TGTGCCAGCAGCTTATCCGGGACAGGGGGTACAGATACGCAGTATTTT
cdr3_aa: CASSLSGTGGTDTQYF

j_call: TRBJ1-1
v_call: TRBV18
d_call: -
clone_size: -
cdr3_nt: TGTGCCAGCTCTACCGTAGCAGACAACACTGAAGCTTTCTTT
cdr3_aa: CASSTVADNTEAFF

j_call: TRBJ1-1
v_call: TRBV9
d_call: -
clone_size: -
cdr3_nt: TGTGCCAGCAGCGTAGCCGTTATGAACACTGAAGCTTTCTTT
cdr3_aa: CASSVAVMNTEAFF

j_call: TRBJ2-2
v_call: TRBV7-2
d_call: TRBD2
clone_size: -
cdr3_nt: TGTGCCAGCAGCTTGTCTAGCGGGGGCTACAGGGGGGAGCTGTTTTTT
cdr3_aa: CASSLSSGGYRGELFF

j_call: TRBJ2-1
v_call: TRBV2
d_call: -
clone_size: -
cdr3_nt: TGTGCCAGCAGCGAGGGCCCCCGTGGGAATGAGCAGTTCTTC
cdr3_aa: CASSEGPRGNEQFF

j_call: TRBJ2-5
v_call: TRBV5-1
d_call: TRBD1
clone_size: -
cdr3_nt: TGCGCCAGCAGCTGGGGTCCCCGGGGACAGGGAGAGAAGACCCAGTACTTC
cdr3_aa: CASSWGPRGQGEKTQYF

j_call: TRBJ2-7
v_call: TRBV4-1
d_call: -
clone_size: -
cdr3_nt: TGCGCCAGCAGCCAAGATGGTACAAACGTCTACGAGCAGTACTTC
cdr3_aa: CASSQDGTNVYEQYF

j_call: TRBJ1-5
v_call: TRBV9
d_call: TRBD1
clone_size: -
cdr3_nt: TGTGCCAGCAGCGAACAGGGGGATCAGCCCCAGCATTTT
cdr3_aa: CASSEQGDQPQHF

j_call: TRBJ1-5
v_call: TRBV9
d_call: -
clone_size: -
cdr3_nt: TGTGCCAGCAGCGTAGGAGGGATCAATCAGCCCCAGCATTTT
cdr3_aa: CASSVGGINQPQHF

j_call: TRBJ2-1
v_call: TRBV4-2
d_call: TRBD2
clone_size: -
cdr3_nt: TGTGCCAGCAGCCAAGCTCCTAGCGGGGGGACCAATGAGCAGTTCTTC
cdr3_aa: CASSQAPSGGTNEQFF

j_call: TRBJ1-2
v_call: TRBV27
d_call: TRBD1
clone_size: -
cdr3_nt: TGTGCCAGCTCCCCGGACAGGGGGTTTAACTATGGCTACACCTTC
cdr3_aa: CASSPDRGFNYGYTF

j_call: TRBJ1-3
v_call: TRBV19
d_call: TRBD1
clone_size: -
cdr3_nt: TGTGCCAGTAGTATTGGGCAGGGGGCTTTTGTGGACACCATATATTTT
cdr3_aa: CASSIGQGAFVDTIYF

j_call: TRBJ1-1
v_call: TRBV4-1
d_call: TRBD1
clone_size: -
cdr3_nt: TGCGCCAGCAGCCAAACAGGGGTTGGCACTGAAGCTTTCTTT
cdr3_aa: CASSQTGVGTEAFF

j_call: TRBJ1-1
v_call: TRBV18
d_call: -
clone_size: -
cdr3_nt: TGTGCCAGCTCACCCAACAGGGATTTGAGCACTGAAGCTTTCTTT
cdr3_aa: CASSPNRDLSTEAFF

j_call: TRBJ1-2
v_call: TRBV5-6
d_call: -
clone_size: -
cdr3_nt: TGTGCCAGCAGCTTGATTGACAGGCTAGACTATGGCTACACCTTC
cdr3_aa: CASSLIDRLDYGYTF

j_call: TRBJ2-7
v_call: TRBV5-5
d_call: TRBD2
clone_size: -
cdr3_nt: TGTGCCAGCAGCAGCCTAGCGGGGGTGGGCGAGCAGTACTTC
cdr3_aa: CASSSLAGVGEQYF

j_call: TRBJ1-6
v_call: TRBV10-3
d_call: -
clone_size: -
cdr3_nt: TGTGCCATCCGGGACAAGGGTTATTCACCCCTCCACTTT
cdr3_aa: CAIRDKGYSPLHF

j_call: TRBJ1-2
v_call: TRBV3-1/TRBV3-2
d_call: -
clone_size: once
cdr3_nt: TGTGCCAGCAGCCCCCGGGGGGGGACGGCTAACTATGGCTACACCTTC
cdr3_aa: CASSPRGGTANYGYTF

j_call: TRBJ1-2
v_call: TRBV18
d_call: -
clone_size: -
cdr3_nt: TGTGCCAGCTCACCGGACAGCTATGGCTACACCTTC
cdr3_aa: CASSPDSYGYTF

j_call: TRBJ1-1
v_call: TRBV4-1
d_call: -
clone_size: -
cdr3_nt: TGCGCCAGCAGCCATGAGCGGGCTAAGTTGAACACTGAAGCTTTCTTT
cdr3_aa: CASSHERAKLNTEAFF

j_call: TRBJ2-2
v_call: TRBV27
d_call: -
clone_size: few
cdr3_nt: TGTGCCAGCAAAACACAGGGATTTACCGGGGAGCTGTTTTTT
cdr3_aa: CASKTQGFTGELFF

j_call: TRBJ1-6
v_call: TRBV5-4
d_call: -
clone_size: -
cdr3_nt: TGTGCCAGCAGCTCCCCCGAGGGCAGTTATAATTCACCCCTCCACTTT
cdr3_aa: CASSSPEGSYNSPLHF

j_call: TRBJ2-1
v_call: TRBV7-3
d_call: TRBD2
clone_size: -
cdr3_nt: TGTGCCAGCAGCTTACTAGCGGGGGGGCCCAATGAGCAGTTCTTC
cdr3_aa: CASSLLAGGPNEQFF

j_call: TRBJ2-3
v_call: TRBV9
d_call: -
clone_size: -
cdr3_nt: TGTGCCAGCAGAGCACAGGAAAAAGGGGTCAGCACAGATACGCAGTATTTT
cdr3_aa: CASRAQEKGVSTDTQYF

j_call: TRBJ2-5
v_call: TRBV6-2/TRBV6-3
d_call: -
clone_size: -
cdr3_nt: TGTGCCAGCAGTTCAGGGGGGAGGATCCAAGAGACCCAGTACTTC
cdr3_aa: CASSSGGRIQETQYF

j_call: TRBJ2-7
v_call: TRBV5-4
d_call: TRBD1
clone_size: -
cdr3_nt: TGTGCCAGCAGTCCGGCTGGGACAGCCCGATACGAGCAGTACTTC
cdr3_aa: CASSPAGTARYEQYF

j_call: TRBJ1-2
v_call: TRBV7-9
d_call: TRBD1
clone_size: once
cdr3_nt: TGTGCCAGCAGCCTCACAGGGGTCGTTAACTATGGCTACACCTTC
cdr3_aa: CASSLTGVVNYGYTF

j_call: TRBJ2-2
v_call: TRBV9
d_call: TRBD1
clone_size: -
cdr3_nt: TGTGCCAGCAGCTCCCAGACAGGGGGTCCCGGGGAGCTGTTTTTT
cdr3_aa: CASSSQTGGPGELFF

j_call: TRBJ1-2
v_call: TRBV15
d_call: -
clone_size: -
cdr3_nt: TGTGCCACCAGCAGAGACACATATGGCTACACCTTC
cdr3_aa: CATSRDTYGYTF

j_call: TRBJ1-1
v_call: TRBV10-3
d_call: -
clone_size: -
cdr3_nt: TGTGCCATCAGGAGAGGGGGTGTGGCGGGGGCGACCTTGCGCACTGAAGCTTTCTTT
cdr3_aa: CAIRRGGVAGATLRTEAFF

j_call: TRBJ1-1
v_call: TRBV12-3/TRBV12-4
d_call: -
clone_size: -
cdr3_nt: TGTGCCAGCAGCCCACAGGTGAACACTGAAGCTTTCTTT
cdr3_aa: CASSPQVNTEAFF

j_call: TRBJ2-1
v_call: TRBV7-3
d_call: -
clone_size: -
cdr3_nt: TGTGCCAGCAGCTCTCGAGGGAGGGGGGTCGTCAATGAGCAGTTCTTC
cdr3_aa: CASSSRGRGVVNEQFF

j_call: TRBJ2-3
v_call: TRBV3-1/TRBV3-2
d_call: -
clone_size: -
cdr3_nt: TGTGCCAGCACCGCGGGGGCTTCAGATACGCAGTATTTT
cdr3_aa: CASTAGASDTQYF

j_call: TRBJ1-1
v_call: TRBV2
d_call: TRBD1
clone_size: -
cdr3_nt: TGTGCCAGCGGAGTGACAGGGGAGGGTGAAGCTTTCTTT
cdr3_aa: CASGVTGEGEAFF

j_call: TRBJ1-5
v_call: TRBV18
d_call: TRBD1
clone_size: -
cdr3_nt: TGTGCCAGCTCACCTAAGGGGGCAGAGGGGCAGCCCCAGCATTTT
cdr3_aa: CASSPKGAEGQPQHF

j_call: TRBJ1-2
v_call: TRBV20-1
d_call: -
clone_size: -
cdr3_nt: TGCAGTGCTAGTGACTCAGGTTATGGTCGGGGTGGCTACACCTTC
cdr3_aa: CSASDSGYGRGGYTF

j_call: TRBJ1-1
v_call: TRBV11-2
d_call: -
clone_size: -
cdr3_nt: TGTGCCAGCAGTTTCGAGGGGGGGGCCCGTGCCACTGAAGCTTTCTTT
cdr3_aa: CASSFEGGARATEAFF

j_call: TRBJ1-3
v_call: TRBV6-5
d_call: -
clone_size: -
cdr3_nt: TGTGCCAGCTTGGAGGGAAACACCATATATTTT
cdr3_aa: CASLEGNTIYF

j_call: TRBJ1-2
v_call: TRBV2
d_call: TRBD1
clone_size: -
cdr3_nt: TGTGCCAGCAGAGACAGGGGCAACTATGGCTACACCTTC
cdr3_aa: CASRDRGNYGYTF

j_call: TRBJ1-5
v_call: TRBV4-1
d_call: TRBD1
clone_size: -
cdr3_nt: TGCGCCAGCAGCCAAGATGGGGGCCAGGGGGTCGCTCAGCCCCAGCATTTT
cdr3_aa: CASSQDGGQGVAQPQHF

j_call: TRBJ2-1
v_call: TRBV7-3
d_call: TRBD1
clone_size: -
cdr3_nt: TGTGCCAGCAGCTTAGCACAGGGGGCCTACAATGAGCAGTTCTTC
cdr3_aa: CASSLAQGAYNEQFF

j_call: TRBJ1-5
v_call: TRBV4-1
d_call: -
clone_size: -
cdr3_nt: TGCGCCAGCAGCCAAACACAGGTTTCCAATCAGCCCCAGCATTTT
cdr3_aa: CASSQTQVSNQPQHF

j_call: TRBJ2-3
v_call: TRBV19
d_call: -
clone_size: few
cdr3_nt: TGTGCCAGTAGTAAACGGGGGACAGATACGCAGTATTTT
cdr3_aa: CASSKRGTDTQYF

j_call: TRBJ1-1
v_call: TRBV29-1
d_call: -
clone_size: -
cdr3_nt: TGCAGCGTTCATCGTCAGGGGCCGTACACTGAAGCTTTCTTT
cdr3_aa: CSVHRQGPYTEAFF

j_call: TRBJ2-3
v_call: TRBV5-6
d_call: -
clone_size: -
cdr3_nt: TGTGCCAGCAGCTTTTACGACAGGCACACAGATACGCAGTATTTT
cdr3_aa: CASSFYDRHTDTQYF